This TCR beta chain was retrieved from a study of blood T cell repertoires in COVID-19. Study as a whole: Specimens from acute and convalescent COVID-19 originated in the United States, Italy and Spain. T cells, B-cell-depleted T cells, or PBMCs supplied cDNA or gDNA.

Source study methods: The authors estimated nucleated cell counts from reference gene primer amplification. TCRdb's copy holds only in-frame clones and misses some; the assay was immunoSEQ multiplex PCR. Clone size and V and J calls were adopted from that table, with D and trimming inferred from the DNA. The sample consists of approximately 200,000 clones, 70% to 90% of them appearing once. This CDR3 region has 14 residues. CDR1 and CDR2 from the germline V gene are SGHTS and YDEGEE. Trimming took off 3 bases at V and 5 bases at J, with 14 bases between the two ends. The chain couples TRBV5-8 to TRBJ1-1; D perhaps matches TRBD1 (5 bases). The TCR originated in a man between 50 and 59 years old with acute or convalescent COVID-19. Sequencing input: peripheral blood. The CDR3 coding sequence is TGTGCCAGCAGCTCCATCGGGGGGAGAACTGAAGCTTTCTTT. Residues: CASSSIGGRTEAFF.